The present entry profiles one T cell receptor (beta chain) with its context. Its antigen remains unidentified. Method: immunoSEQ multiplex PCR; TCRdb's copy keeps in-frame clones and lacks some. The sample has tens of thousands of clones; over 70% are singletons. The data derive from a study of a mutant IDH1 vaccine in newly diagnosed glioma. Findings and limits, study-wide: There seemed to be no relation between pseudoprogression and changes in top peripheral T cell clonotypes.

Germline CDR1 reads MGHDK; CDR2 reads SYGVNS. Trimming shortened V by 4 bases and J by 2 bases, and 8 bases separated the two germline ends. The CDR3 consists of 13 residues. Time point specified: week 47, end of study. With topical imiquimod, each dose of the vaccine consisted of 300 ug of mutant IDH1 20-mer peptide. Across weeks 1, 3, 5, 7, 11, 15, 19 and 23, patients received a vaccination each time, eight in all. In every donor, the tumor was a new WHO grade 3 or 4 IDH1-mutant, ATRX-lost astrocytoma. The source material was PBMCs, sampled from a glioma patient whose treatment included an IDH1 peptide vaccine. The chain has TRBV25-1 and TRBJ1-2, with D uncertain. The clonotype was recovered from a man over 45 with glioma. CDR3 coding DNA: TGTGCCAGCAGTGTATCCGGGAACTATGGCTACACCTTC. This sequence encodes CASSVSGNYGYTF.